One and the same sample provided the 8 T cell receptor beta chains below, sequenced in a study of T cell responses to AZD1222 COVID-19 vaccine. Profiled with immunoSEQ multiplex PCR; TCRdb holds only in-frame clones, not every one. The sample holds about 180,000 clones; over 85% are singletons and the top ten take under 1.1%. Sequenced here: peripheral blood, sampled 28 days after the second dose of the MenACWY control vaccine. The origin of the receptors is an adult who received the MenACWY meningococcal vaccine as a control.

The chain employs TRBV28 and TRBJ1-5, with unresolved D. V dropped 2 bases and J dropped 7 bases, with 18 bases sitting between them. The germline V gene encodes CDR1 MDHEN and CDR2 SYDVKM. CDR3 length: 16 amino acids. CDR3 sequence: CASSLSLARVGQPQHF. For the CDR3, the DNA is TGTGCCAGCAGTTTAAGCCTGGCTAGGGTAGGACAGCCCCAGCATTTT.

The chain links TRBV5-1 to TRBJ2-3; perhaps TRBD2 as D (5 bases). Germline CDR1 is SGHRS and CDR2 is YFSETQ. The CDR3 consists of 15 residues. Trimming removed 0 bases at V and 3 bases at J, with 11 bases between. The CDR3: CASSLVGSGTDTQYF. The CDR3 DNA sequence: TGCGCCAGCAGCTTGGTAGGGAGTGGAACAGATACGCAGTATTTT.

The rearrangement joins TRBV7-2 to TRBJ2-5; the match to TRBD2 covers 8 bases. Trimming removed 4 bases from V and 2 bases from J; junction bases left unmatched: 9. From germline, CDR1 is SGHTA and CDR2 FQGNSA. The CDR3 is 16 amino acids. CDR3 sequence reads: CASSWGSGARQETQYF. The CDR3 DNA reads as TGTGCCAGCAGCTGGGGTAGCGGGGCGAGGCAAGAGACCCAGTACTTC.

The chain employs TRBV5-1 and TRBJ1-4; perhaps TRBD1 as D (5 bases). V lost 0 bases to trimming and J lost 4 bases, with 10 bases between them. CDR3 length: 15 residues. Germline-derived CDR1 and CDR2 are SGHRS and YFSETQ. The CDR3 is CASSLGSGSNEKLFF. CDR3 in DNA: TGCGCCAGCAGCTTGGGTTCAGGGAGTAATGAAAAACTGTTTTTT.

The table lists this clone with a count of one. The chain uses TRBV5-1 and TRBJ2-4, with D possibly called TRBD1 or TRBD2 (6 bases each). Trimming shortened V by 3 bases and J by 6 bases, and 16 bases separated the two germline ends. The germline V gene encodes CDR1 SGHRS and CDR2 YFSETQ. This CDR3 has 15 residues. This chain's CDR3 is CASSSDRGPINIQYF. CDR3 nucleotide sequence: TGCGCCAGCAGCTCCGACCGGGGGCCTATAAACATTCAGTACTTC.

This sequence joins TRBV7-2 and TRBJ1-2; possibly TRBD1 for D (5 bases). V lost 0 bases, J lost 0 bases, and 8 bases lay in between. CDR3 length equals 15 residues. Germline values: CDR1 SGHTA, CDR2 FQGNSA. The CDR3 region has the DNA TGTGCCAGCAGCTTAGCAACAGGACCTAACTATGGCTACACCTTC. Its protein is CASSLATGPNYGYTF.

The chain combines TRBV30 with TRBJ1-6; 11 positions agree with TRBD1. V lost 3 bases and J lost 7; bases outside the gene matches: 2. CDR3 size: 14 residues. In germline, CDR1 is GTSNPN, CDR2 SVGIG (reference sequence). CDR3 region: CAWRRDRGNSPLHF. CDR3 nucleotide sequence: TGTGCCTGGAGGAGGGACAGGGGGAATTCACCCCTCCACTTT.

The genes are TRBV6-5 and TRBJ1-1; D perhaps matches TRBD1 (5 bases). In germline, CDR1 is MNHEY, CDR2 SVGAGI. The CDR3 length is 13 residues. Trimming left V 5 bases short and J 5 bases short, with 12 bases between. The CDR3 protein is CASSQGVGTEAFF. The CDR3 coding sequence is TGTGCCAGCAGTCAGGGAGTTGGGACTGAAGCTTTCTTT.